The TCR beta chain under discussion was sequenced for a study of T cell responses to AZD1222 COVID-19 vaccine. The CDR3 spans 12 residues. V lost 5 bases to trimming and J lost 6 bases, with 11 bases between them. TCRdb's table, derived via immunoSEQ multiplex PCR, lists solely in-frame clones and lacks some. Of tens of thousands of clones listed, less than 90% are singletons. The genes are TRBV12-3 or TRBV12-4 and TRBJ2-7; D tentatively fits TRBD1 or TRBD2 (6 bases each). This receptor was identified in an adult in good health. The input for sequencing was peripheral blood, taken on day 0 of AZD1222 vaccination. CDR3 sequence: CASSPGGSEQYF. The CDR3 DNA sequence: TGTGCCAGCAGTCCCGGGGGCTCCGAGCAGTACTTC.